The present TCR beta chain was sequenced within a study of CD8+ T cells in alopecia areata. Looking at the study overall: Skin from approximately 6-12-month-old C3H/HeJ graft donors with spontaneous alopecia went to roughly 6-10-week-old female C3H/HeJ mice.

This CDR3 has 15 residues. Germline V lookup: CDR1 NNHNN, CDR2 SYGAGS (reference sequence). Trimming shortened V by 0 bases and J by 0 bases, and 7 bases separated the two germline ends. This clone was seen a few times. The antigen remains undetermined. Mouse gene names and germline throughout. The sequence runs out 4 residues before the end of the CDR3; the remainder is reconstructed from the germline J gene. Study conclusions and caveats: Sharing of TCRs across patients appeared less clear than in mice, possibly for HLA-related reasons.

Pooled cells of cutaneous lymph node origin were sorted on CD4, CD8alpha, NKG2D, NKG2ACE and other markers. After isolation, RNA underwent reverse transcription to generate cDNA as the sequencing template. The protocol was immunoSEQ multiplex PCR, while the TCRdb copy is restricted to in-frame clones and leaves out a portion. The repertoire consists of about 270,000 clones, none detected only once. The V gene is TRBV13-2, the J gene TRBJ2-1; no clear D gene. Source material: CD4+ T cells sorted from a lymph node. The receptor was derived from a C3H/HeJ mouse with alopecia areata. The MHC haplotype of the strain is H2-k. The CDR3 bases that were read are TGTGCCAGCGGTGATGGACAAGATAACTATGCT. This sequence encodes CASGDGQDNYA. The CDR3, in full, reads CASGDGQDNYAEQFF.